What follows describes a single T cell receptor (beta chain). This entry belongs to a study of cytotoxic CD8 clonotypes in ibrutinib-treated CLL. The repertoire was sequenced with immunoSEQ multiplex PCR; TCRdb's copy has only in-frame clones and lacks some. The repertoire holds about 200,000 clones, with approximately 79% as singletons. Sequenced here: PBMCs, sampled after 12 months of ibrutinib treatment. This sequence was found in a human donor with chronic lymphocytic leukemia.

CDR3 sequence (DNA): TGTGCCAGCAGTTACTCAAGTAATTCACCCCTCCACTTT. This sequence encodes CASSYSSNSPLHF. The J gene is TRBJ1-6, the V gene TRBV6-5, with unresolved D. Trimming cost V 0 bases and J 6 bases, with 3 bases left between them. Germline lookup yields CDR1 MNHEY and CDR2 SVGAGI. This CDR3 is built from 13 residues.